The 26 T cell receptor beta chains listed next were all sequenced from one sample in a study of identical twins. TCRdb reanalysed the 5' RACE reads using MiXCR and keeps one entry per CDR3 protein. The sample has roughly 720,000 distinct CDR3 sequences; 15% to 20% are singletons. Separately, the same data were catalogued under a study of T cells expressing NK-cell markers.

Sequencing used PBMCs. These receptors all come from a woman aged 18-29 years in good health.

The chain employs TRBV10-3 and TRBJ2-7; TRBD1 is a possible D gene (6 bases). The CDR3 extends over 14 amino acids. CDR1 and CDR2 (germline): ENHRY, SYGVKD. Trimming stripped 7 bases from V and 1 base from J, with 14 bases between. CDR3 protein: CAITKDRQSYEQYF. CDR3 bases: TGTGCCATCACCAAAGACAGGCAATCCTACGAGCAGTACTTC.

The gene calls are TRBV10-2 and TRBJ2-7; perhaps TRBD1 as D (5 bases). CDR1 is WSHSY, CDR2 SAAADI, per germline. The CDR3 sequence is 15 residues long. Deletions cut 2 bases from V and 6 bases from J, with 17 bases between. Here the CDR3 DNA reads TGCGCCAGCAGTGAGGTCAGGGTAATTGTCCTCGAGCAGTACTTC. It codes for CASSEVRVIVLEQYF.

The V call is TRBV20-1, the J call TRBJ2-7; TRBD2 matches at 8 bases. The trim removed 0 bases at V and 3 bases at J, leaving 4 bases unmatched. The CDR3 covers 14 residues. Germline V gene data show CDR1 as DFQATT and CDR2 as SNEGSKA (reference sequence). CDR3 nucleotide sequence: TGCAGTGCTAGAGACTTCGGGGGGGTCTACGAGCAGTACTTC. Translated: CSARDFGGVYEQYF.

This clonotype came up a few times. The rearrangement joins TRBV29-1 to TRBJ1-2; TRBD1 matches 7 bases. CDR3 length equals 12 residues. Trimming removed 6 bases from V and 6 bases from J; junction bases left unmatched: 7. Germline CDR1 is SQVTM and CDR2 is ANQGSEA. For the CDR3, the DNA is TGCAGCGTCAGAACAGGGGCGGATGGCTACACCTTC. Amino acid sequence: CSVRTGADGYTF.

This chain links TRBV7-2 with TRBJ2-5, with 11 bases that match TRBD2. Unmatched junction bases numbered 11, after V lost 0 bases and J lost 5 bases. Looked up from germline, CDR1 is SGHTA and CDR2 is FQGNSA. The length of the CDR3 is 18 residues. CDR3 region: CASSLAPILAGGRETQYF. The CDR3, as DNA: TGTGCCAGCAGCTTAGCCCCTATCTTAGCGGGAGGGCGGGAGACCCAGTACTTC.

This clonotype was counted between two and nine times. This CDR3 is CAIAGTGDTEAFF. CDR3 nucleotide sequence: TGTGCCATCGCCGGGACAGGGGACACTGAAGCTTTCTTT. The chain joins TRBV10-3 to TRBJ1-1, with TRBD1 matching over 10 bases. The junction had 3 bases not matched to a gene; V was cut back by 8 bases and J by 3 bases. This CDR3 spans 13 amino acids. The germline V gene encodes CDR1 ENHRY and CDR2 SYGVKD.

The chain's CDR3 is CATSTGDRVEQYF. The CDR3 DNA reads as TGTGCCACCTCGACCGGGGACAGGGTCGAGCAGTACTTC. The chain couples TRBV15 to TRBJ2-7; 9 positions agree with TRBD1. Germline V gives CDR1 LNHNV, CDR2 YYDKDF (reference sequence). With 8 bases clipped from V and 6 bases from J, the junction kept 8 bases outside the gene matches. There are 13 residues in the CDR3.

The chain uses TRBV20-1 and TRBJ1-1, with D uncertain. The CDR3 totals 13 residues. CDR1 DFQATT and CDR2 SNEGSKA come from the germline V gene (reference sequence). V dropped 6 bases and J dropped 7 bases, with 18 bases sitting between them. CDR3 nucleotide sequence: TGCAGTGCCAACCGAGGACGGGGAGGTGAAGCTTTCTTT. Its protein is CSANRGRGGEAFF.

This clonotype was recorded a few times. CDR3 sequence (DNA): TGCAGTGCTAGATTTGCGCTGGGCGGGGAGCTGTTTTTT. Translated, it gives CSARFALGGELFF. The chain carries TRBV20-1 and TRBJ2-2, with D uncertain. The CDR3 contains 13 residues. Germline V lookup: CDR1 DFQATT, CDR2 SNEGSKA (reference sequence). Trimming cost V 2 bases and J 7 bases, with 11 bases left between them.

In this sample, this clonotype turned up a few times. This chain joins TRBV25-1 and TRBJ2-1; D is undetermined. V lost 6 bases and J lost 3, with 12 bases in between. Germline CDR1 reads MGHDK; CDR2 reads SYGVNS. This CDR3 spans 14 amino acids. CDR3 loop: CASRGFGVYNEQFF. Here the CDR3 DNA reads TGTGCCAGCAGAGGGTTTGGTGTCTACAATGAGCAGTTCTTC.

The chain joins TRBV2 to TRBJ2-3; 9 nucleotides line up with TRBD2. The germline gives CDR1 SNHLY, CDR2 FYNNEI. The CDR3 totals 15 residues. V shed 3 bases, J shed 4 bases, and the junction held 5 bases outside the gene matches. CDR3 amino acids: CASSDGVAGADTQYF. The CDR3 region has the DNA TGTGCCAGCAGTGATGGGGTAGCGGGGGCAGATACGCAGTATTTT.

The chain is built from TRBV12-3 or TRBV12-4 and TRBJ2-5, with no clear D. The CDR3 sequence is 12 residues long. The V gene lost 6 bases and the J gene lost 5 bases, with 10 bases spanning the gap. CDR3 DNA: TGTGCCAGCAGCACAAGTAGCGAGACCCAGTACTTC. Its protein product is CASSTSSETQYF.

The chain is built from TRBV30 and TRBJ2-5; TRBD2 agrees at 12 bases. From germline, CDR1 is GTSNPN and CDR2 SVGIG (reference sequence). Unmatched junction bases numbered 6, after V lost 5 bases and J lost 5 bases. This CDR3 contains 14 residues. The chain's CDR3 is CAWEGLAGFETQYF. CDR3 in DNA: TGTGCCTGGGAAGGACTAGCGGGATTTGAGACCCAGTACTTC.

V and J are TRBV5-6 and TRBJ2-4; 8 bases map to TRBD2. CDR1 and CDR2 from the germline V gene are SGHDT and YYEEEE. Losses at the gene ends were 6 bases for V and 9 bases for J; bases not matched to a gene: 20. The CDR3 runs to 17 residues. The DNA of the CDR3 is TGTGCCAGCACCCGGGGGGAGCGGGAGCAGAGATGGAGCATTCAGTACTTC. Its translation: CASTRGEREQRWSIQYF.

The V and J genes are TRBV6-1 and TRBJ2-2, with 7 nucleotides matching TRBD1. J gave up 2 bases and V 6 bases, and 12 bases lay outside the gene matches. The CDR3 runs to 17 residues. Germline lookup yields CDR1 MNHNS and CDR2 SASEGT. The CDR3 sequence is CASSPRRTGYNTGELFF. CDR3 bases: TGTGCCAGCAGCCCCAGACGGACAGGTTATAACACCGGGGAGCTGTTTTTT.

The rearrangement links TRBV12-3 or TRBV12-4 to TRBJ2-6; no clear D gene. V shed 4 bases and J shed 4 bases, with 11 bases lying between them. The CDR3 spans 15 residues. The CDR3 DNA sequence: TGTGCCAGCAGTTCTAGGTTACGAGGGGCCAACGTCCTGACTTTC. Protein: CASSSRLRGANVLTF.

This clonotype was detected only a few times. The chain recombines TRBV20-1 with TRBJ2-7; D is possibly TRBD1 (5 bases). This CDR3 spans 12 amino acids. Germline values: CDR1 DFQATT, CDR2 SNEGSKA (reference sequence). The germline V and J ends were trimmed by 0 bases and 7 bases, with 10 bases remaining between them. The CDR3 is CSARDGRGEQYF. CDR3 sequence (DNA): TGCAGTGCTAGAGATGGTAGGGGAGAGCAGTACTTC.

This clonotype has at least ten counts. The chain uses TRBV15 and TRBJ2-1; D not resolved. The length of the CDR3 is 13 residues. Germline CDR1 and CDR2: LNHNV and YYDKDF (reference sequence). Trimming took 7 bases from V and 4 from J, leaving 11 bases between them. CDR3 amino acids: CATTDTPYNEQFF. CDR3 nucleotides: TGTGCCACCACCGATACACCGTACAATGAGCAGTTCTTC.

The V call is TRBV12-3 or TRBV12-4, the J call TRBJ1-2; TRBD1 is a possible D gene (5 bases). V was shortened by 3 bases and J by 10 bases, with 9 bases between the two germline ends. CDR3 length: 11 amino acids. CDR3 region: CASSFGGTYTF. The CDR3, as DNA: TGTGCCAGCAGTTTCGGCGGGACCTACACCTTC.

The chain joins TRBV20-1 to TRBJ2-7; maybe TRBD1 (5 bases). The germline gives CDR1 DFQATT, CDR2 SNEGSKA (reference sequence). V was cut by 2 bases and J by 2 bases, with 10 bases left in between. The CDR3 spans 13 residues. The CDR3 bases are TGCAGTGCTAGATCGGAGACAGCCTACGAGCAGTACTTC. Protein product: CSARSETAYEQYF.

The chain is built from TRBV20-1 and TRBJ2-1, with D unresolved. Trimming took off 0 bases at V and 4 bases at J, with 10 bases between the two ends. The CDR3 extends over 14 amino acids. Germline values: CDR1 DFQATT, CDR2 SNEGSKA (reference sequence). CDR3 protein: CSARDRMGYNEQFF. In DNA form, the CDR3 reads TGCAGTGCTAGAGACAGGATGGGATACAATGAGCAGTTCTTC.

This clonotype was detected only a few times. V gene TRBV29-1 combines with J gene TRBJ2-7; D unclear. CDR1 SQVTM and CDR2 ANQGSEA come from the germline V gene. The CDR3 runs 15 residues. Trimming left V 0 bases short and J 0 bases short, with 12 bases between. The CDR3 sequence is CSVEDLYGSSYEQYF. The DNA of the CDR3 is TGCAGCGTTGAAGATCTGTATGGAAGCTCCTACGAGCAGTACTTC.

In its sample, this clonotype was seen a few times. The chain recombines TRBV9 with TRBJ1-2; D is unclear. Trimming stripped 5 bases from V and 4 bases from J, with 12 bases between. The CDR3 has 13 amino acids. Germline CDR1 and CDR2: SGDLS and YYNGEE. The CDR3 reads CASSEDAFYGYTF. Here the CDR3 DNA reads TGTGCCAGCAGTGAGGATGCCTTCTATGGCTACACCTTC.

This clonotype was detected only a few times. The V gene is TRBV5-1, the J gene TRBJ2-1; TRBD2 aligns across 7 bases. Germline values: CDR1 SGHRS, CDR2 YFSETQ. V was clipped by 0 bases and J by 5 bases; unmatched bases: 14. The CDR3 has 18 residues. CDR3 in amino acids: CASSLAKTGGPEDNEQFF. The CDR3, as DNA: TGCGCCAGCAGCTTGGCCAAAACGGGAGGCCCCGAGGACAATGAGCAGTTCTTC.

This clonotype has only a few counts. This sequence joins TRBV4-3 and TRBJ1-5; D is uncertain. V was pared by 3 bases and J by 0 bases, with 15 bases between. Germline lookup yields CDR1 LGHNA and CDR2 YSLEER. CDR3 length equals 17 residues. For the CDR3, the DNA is TGCGCCAGCAGCCAGGATGCCGGGATTTATAGCAATCAGCCCCAGCATTTT. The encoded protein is CASSQDAGIYSNQPQHF.

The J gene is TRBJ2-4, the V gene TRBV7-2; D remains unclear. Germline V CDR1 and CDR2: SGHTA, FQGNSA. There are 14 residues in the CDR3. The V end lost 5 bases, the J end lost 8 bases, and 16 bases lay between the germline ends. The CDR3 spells CASSLAGPGDIQYF. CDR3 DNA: TGTGCCAGCAGCCTCGCCGGACCTGGGGACATTCAGTACTTC.